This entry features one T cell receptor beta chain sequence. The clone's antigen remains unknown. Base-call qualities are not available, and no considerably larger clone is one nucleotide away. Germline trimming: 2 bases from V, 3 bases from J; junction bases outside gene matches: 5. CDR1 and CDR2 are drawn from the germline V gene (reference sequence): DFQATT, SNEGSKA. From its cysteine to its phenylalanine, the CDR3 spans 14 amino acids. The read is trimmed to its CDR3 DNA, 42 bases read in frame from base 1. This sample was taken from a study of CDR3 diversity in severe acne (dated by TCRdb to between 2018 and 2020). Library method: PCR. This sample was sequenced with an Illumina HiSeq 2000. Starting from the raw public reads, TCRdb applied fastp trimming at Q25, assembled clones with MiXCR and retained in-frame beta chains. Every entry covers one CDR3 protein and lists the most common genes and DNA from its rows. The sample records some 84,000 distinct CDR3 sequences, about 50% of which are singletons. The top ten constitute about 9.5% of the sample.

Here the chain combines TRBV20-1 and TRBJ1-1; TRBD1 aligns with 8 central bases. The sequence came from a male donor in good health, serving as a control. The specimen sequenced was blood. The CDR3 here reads CSARSTGGDTEAFF. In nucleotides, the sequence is TGCAGTGCTAGATCTACAGGGGGGGACACTGAAGCTTTCTTT.